This T cell receptor beta chain is drawn from a study of CD4+ T cells in melanoma. V lost 7 bases and J 0 bases, leaving 11 bases between the germline ends. CDR1 is MDHEN and CDR2 is SYDVKM in the germline V gene. This CDR3 contains 14 residues. Here immunoSEQ multiplex PCR was the method, and the copy in TCRdb shows in-frame clones only, minus some. The data show about 21,000 clones, around four fifths seen once. J is TRBJ2-3 and V is TRBV28; no clear D gene. This clonotype was obtained from a human donor with melanoma. Here the CDR3 reads CASKGQISTDTQYF. The CDR3 nucleotides read TGTGCCAGCAAAGGGCAGATTAGCACAGATACGCAGTATTTT. The variable domain in full, with the rest retrieved from reference TRBV28 and TRBJ2-3, is DVKVTQSSRYLVKRTGEKVFLECVQDMDHENMFWYRQDPGLGLRLIYFSYDVKMKEKGDIPEGYSVSREKKERFSLILESASTNQTSMYLCASKGQISTDTQYFGPGTRLTVL.